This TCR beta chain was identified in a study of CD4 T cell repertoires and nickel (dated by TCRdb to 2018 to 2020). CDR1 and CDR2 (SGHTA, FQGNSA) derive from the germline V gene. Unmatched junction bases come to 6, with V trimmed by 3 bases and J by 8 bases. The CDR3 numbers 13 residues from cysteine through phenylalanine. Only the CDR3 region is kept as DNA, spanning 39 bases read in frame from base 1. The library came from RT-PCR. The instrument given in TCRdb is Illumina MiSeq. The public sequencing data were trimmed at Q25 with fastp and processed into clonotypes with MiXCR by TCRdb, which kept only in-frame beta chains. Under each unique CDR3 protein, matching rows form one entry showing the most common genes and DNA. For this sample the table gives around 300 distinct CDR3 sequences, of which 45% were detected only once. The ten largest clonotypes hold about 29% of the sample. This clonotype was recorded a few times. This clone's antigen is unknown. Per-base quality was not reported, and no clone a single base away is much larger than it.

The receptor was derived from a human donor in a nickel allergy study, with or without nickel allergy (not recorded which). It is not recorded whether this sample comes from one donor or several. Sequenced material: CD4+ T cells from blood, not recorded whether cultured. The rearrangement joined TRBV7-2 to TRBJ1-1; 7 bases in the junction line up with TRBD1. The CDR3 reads CASSFTQGGEAFF. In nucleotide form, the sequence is TGTGCCAGCAGCTTCACTCAGGGGGGAGAAGCTTTCTTT.